The 13 T cell receptor beta chains below all came from one sample that was sequenced in a study of response to subunit inactivated influenza vaccine. Using its own MiXCR run on the RT-PCR reads, TCRdb lists one record per CDR3 protein. The sample contains about 170,000 distinct CDR3 sequences, over 9.5% of which appear only once. These data were likewise used in another study, on T cells expressing NK-cell markers. That source reports: With UMIs, 5'RACE template switching was used to make TCR beta cDNA.

The sample consisted of CD8+ T cells sorted from PBMCs, taken roughly 12 days after vaccination. These receptors were taken from a man between 45 and 60 years old who received an inactivated influenza vaccine.

This clonotype was observed a handful of times. The chain employs TRBV10-3 and TRBJ2-5; no clear D gene. V lost 6 bases and J lost 0, with 11 bases in between. Looked up from germline, CDR1 is ENHRY and CDR2 is SYGVKD. The CDR3 spans 14 residues. CDR3 DNA sequence: TGTGCCATCAGAGAGGATTCGTACCAAGAGACCCAGTACTTC. It translates to CAIREDSYQETQYF.

The V and J genes are TRBV24-1 and TRBJ2-7; D remains ambiguous. CDR1 and CDR2 from the germline V gene are KGHDR and SFDVKD. CDR3 length: 13 amino acids. The V end lost 4 bases, the J end lost 5 bases, and 11 bases lay between the germline ends. CDR3 sequence reads: CATSDHGPDEQYF. In DNA form, the CDR3 reads TGTGCCACCAGTGACCACGGCCCTGACGAGCAGTACTTC.

This chain links TRBV7-9 with TRBJ1-5; TRBD1 matches 10 bases. The CDR3 covers 16 residues. The junction had 3 bases not matched to a gene; V was cut back by 2 bases and J by 2 bases. Germline lookup yields CDR1 SEHNR and CDR2 FQNEAQ (reference sequence). In DNA form, the CDR3 reads TGTGCCAGCAGCTTAACCGGGACAGGGGGCAATCAGCCCCAGCATTTT. Amino acid sequence: CASSLTGTGGNQPQHF.

This clonotype was observed a single time. Because the CDR3 is missing its conserved closing phenylalanine or tryptophan, this is likely a read error. The chain uses TRBV11-2 and TRBJ2-1; weak D call: TRBD1 (6 bases). This CDR3 contains 17 residues. Trimming removed 5 bases at V and 1 base at J, with 18 bases between. Germline CDR1 SGHAT, CDR2 FQNNGV. The CDR3 is CASSKGGRGPSYNEQFL. The CDR3, as DNA: TGTGCCAGCAGCAAAGGGGGTCGGGGCCCATCCTACAATGAGCAGTTCTTA.

This clonotype was observed a few times. The CDR3 sequence is CATSDVRDYTDTQYF. CDR3 in DNA: TGTGCCACCAGTGACGTCCGGGACTATACAGATACGCAGTATTTT. This chain links TRBV24-1 with TRBJ2-3; TRBD2 agrees at 7 bases. This CDR3 comprises 15 residues. The germline CDR1 and CDR2 sequences are KGHDR and SFDVKD. V dropped 4 bases and J dropped 3; count of bases not matched to a gene: 6.

The V call is TRBV3-1, the J call TRBJ2-7; either TRBD1 or TRBD2 may supply D (5 bases each). V was cut by 4 bases and J by 3 bases, with 16 bases left in between. CDR3 length: 15 residues. The germline CDR1 and CDR2 sequences are LGHDT and YNNKEL (reference sequence). In nucleotides, the CDR3 is TGTGCCAGCAGCCCCCGGGGACGGGCCCTCTACGAGCAGTACTTC. It is translated as CASSPRGRALYEQYF.

V gene TRBV15 combines with J gene TRBJ2-3; the D is unclear. Germline CDR1 and CDR2: LNHNV and YYDKDF (reference sequence). Trimming took off 5 bases at V and 3 bases at J, with 12 bases between the two ends. The CDR3 contains 14 residues. CDR3 nucleotides: TGTGCCACCAGCCCCATCAGCGATACAGATACGCAGTATTTT. Translated, it gives CATSPISDTDTQYF.

A few counts support this clonotype. The chain carries TRBV9 and TRBJ2-7, with no clear D. CDR3 length: 15 amino acids. The V gene lost 4 bases and the J gene lost 2 bases, with 16 bases spanning the gap. Germline CDR1 SGDLS, CDR2 YYNGEE. The CDR3 is CASSPWLSQTYEQYF. DNA for the CDR3: TGTGCCAGCAGCCCTTGGTTAAGCCAGACCTACGAGCAGTACTTC.

A few counts support this clonotype. The chain carries TRBV7-6 and TRBJ2-2; 10 nucleotides agree with TRBD2. CDR3 size: 15 residues. The V segment lost 4 bases and the J segment 7 bases; nucleotides outside the gene matches: 6. The V gene's germline CDR1 is SGHVS and CDR2 FNYEAQ. Here the CDR3 DNA reads TGTGCCAGCAGCTCAATAGCGGGAGGACACGGGGAGCTGTTTTTT. Amino acids: CASSSIAGGHGELFF.

This clonotype has only a few counts. J is TRBJ2-5 and V is TRBV29-1; tentatively, D is TRBD2 (5 bases). The germline V gene encodes CDR1 SQVTM and CDR2 ANQGSEA. The CDR3 consists of 15 residues. Trimming shortened V by 3 bases and J by 1 base, and 15 bases separated the two germline ends. CDR3 sequence: CSVDEPSRSQETQYF. The CDR3 nucleotides read TGCAGCGTTGATGAGCCTAGCAGATCCCAAGAGACCCAGTACTTC. Together with reference TRBV29-1 and TRBJ2-5, the CDR3 gives the full variable domain: SAVISQKPSRDICQRGTSLTIQCQVDSQVTMMFWYRQQPGQSLTLIATANQGSEATYESGFVIDKFPISRPNLTFSTLTVSNMSPEDSSIYLCSVDEPSRSQETQYFGPGTRLLVL.

The chain joins TRBV4-1 to TRBJ2-5, with a possible D match to TRBD1 (6 bases). CDR1 and CDR2 (germline): MGHRA, YSYEKL. The ends were cut back, 3 bases at V and 5 bases at J, with 13 bases in the middle. CDR3 length equals 14 residues. The chain's CDR3 is CASSQGGGPETQYF. The CDR3 coding sequence is TGCGCCAGCAGCCAGGGTGGGGGCCCGGAGACCCAGTACTTC.

The CDR3 region has the DNA TGTGCCAGCAGCAGAAACCACCGTGGTAGCGGGAGTATAAAGGCCGGGGAGCTGTTTTTT. Its translation: CASSRNHRGSGSIKAGELFF. The J gene is TRBJ2-2, the V gene TRBV21-1; the DNA was not used to check the table's D call, TRBD2. TRBV21-1 is recorded as a pseudogene. CDR3 length: 20 residues.

The sample holds a few counts of this clonotype. The V and J genes are TRBV10-3 and TRBJ2-3; 12 positions match TRBD2. CDR3 length: 14 amino acids. CDR1 is ENHRY and CDR2 is SYGVKD in the germline V gene. Trimming at V came to 10 bases and at J to 5 bases, leaving 7 bases not matched to a gene. CDR3 in DNA: TGTGCCACGTGGACTAGCGGGATTCAAGATACGCAGTATTTT. It translates to CATWTSGIQDTQYF.